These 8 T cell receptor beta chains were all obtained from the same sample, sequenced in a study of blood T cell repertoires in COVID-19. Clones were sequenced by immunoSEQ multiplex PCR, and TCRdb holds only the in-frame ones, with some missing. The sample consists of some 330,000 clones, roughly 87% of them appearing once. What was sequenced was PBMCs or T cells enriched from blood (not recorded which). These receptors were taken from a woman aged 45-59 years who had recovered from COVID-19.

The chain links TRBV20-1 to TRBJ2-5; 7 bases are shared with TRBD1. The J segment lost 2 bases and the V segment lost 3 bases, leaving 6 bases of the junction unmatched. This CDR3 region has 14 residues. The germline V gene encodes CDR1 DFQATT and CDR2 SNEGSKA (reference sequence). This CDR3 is CSASPVDRQETQYF. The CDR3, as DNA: TGCAGTGCTAGTCCCGTGGACAGGCAAGAGACCCAGTACTTC.

CDR3 nucleotides: TGTGCCAGCAGTCCTAGGGGTAGGGATGAAGCTTTCTTT. It yields the protein CASSPRGRDEAFF. The chain carries TRBV2 and TRBJ1-1; the D gene is possibly TRBD1 (5 bases). V was cut by 5 bases and J by 7 bases, with 14 bases left in between. This CDR3 has 13 amino acids. Germline V lookup: CDR1 SNHLY, CDR2 FYNNEI.

The CDR3 region has the DNA TGCGCCAGCAGCTCCGACAGGGGCTATGGCTACACCTTC. Translation gives CASSSDRGYGYTF. The rearrangement joins TRBV4-3 to TRBJ1-2; 8 bases are a match to TRBD1. The CDR3 sequence is 13 residues long. The germline CDR1 and CDR2 sequences are LGHNA and YSLEER. V shed 5 bases and J 4 bases; nucleotides not matched to a gene: 3.

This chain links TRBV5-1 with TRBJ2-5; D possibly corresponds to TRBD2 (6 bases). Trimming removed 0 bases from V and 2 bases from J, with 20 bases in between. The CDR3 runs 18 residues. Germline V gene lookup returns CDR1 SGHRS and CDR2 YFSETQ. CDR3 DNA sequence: TGCGCCAGCAGCTTGGCCCGTAGACGGGCGGGAACACAAGAGACCCAGTACTTC. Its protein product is CASSLARRRAGTQETQYF.

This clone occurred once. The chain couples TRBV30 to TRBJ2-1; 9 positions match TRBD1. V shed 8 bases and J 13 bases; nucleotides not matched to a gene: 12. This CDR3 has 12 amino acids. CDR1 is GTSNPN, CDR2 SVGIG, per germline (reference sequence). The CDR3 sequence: CAGSGQGLEQFF. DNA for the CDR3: TGTGCCGGGTCAGGACAGGGGCTTGAACAGTTCTTC.

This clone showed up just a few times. CDR3 protein: CASSLDGKLNTEAFF. The CDR3 DNA follows: TGTGCCAGCAGCTTGGATGGCAAATTGAACACTGAAGCTTTCTTT. The chain employs TRBV5-6 and TRBJ1-1, with D unresolved. The CDR3 extends over 15 amino acids. In germline, CDR1 is SGHDT, CDR2 YYEEEE. The ends were cut back, 0 bases at V and 0 bases at J, with 9 bases in the middle.

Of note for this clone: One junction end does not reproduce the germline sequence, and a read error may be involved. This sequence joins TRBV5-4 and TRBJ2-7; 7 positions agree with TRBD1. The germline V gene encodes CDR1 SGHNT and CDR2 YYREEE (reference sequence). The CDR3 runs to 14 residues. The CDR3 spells CASNLDRKVGEQYF. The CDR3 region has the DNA TGTGCCAGCAACTTGGACAGGAAGGTTGGTGAGCAGTACTTC.

The CDR3 coding sequence is TGTGCCAGCAGTTACTCCGCTCGTACCTACAACTATGGCTACACCTTC. Its translation: CASSYSARTYNYGYTF. V usage is TRBV6-5 and J usage is TRBJ1-2; no clear D. The CDR3 contains 16 residues. CDR1 and CDR2 from the germline V gene are MNHEY and SVGAGI. V lost 0 bases to trimming and J lost 2 bases, with 13 bases between them.